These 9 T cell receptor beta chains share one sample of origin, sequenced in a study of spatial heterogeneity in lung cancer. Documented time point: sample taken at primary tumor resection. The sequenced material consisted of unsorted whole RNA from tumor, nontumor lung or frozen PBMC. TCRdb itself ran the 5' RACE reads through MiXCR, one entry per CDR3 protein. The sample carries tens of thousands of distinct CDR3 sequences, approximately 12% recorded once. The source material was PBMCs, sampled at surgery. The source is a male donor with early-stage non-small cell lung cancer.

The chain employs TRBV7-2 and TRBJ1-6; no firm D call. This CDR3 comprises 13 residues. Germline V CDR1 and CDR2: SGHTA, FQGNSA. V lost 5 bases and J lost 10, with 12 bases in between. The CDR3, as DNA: TGTGCCAGCAGCATGGGCTCGGACTCACCCCTCCACTTT. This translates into CASSMGSDSPLHF.

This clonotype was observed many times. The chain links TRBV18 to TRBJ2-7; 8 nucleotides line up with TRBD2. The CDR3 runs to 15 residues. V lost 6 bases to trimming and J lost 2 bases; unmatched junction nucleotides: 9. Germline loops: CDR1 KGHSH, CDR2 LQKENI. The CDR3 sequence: CASSRSGGEAYEQYF. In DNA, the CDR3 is TGTGCCAGCTCCCGGTCCGGGGGGGAAGCCTACGAGCAGTACTTC.

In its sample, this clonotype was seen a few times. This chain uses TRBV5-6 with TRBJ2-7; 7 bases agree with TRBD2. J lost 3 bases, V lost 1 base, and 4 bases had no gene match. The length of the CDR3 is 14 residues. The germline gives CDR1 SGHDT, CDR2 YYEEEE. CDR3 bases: TGTGCCAGCAGCTTGCCAGGGAGGGGCTACGAGCAGTACTTC. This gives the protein CASSLPGRGYEQYF.

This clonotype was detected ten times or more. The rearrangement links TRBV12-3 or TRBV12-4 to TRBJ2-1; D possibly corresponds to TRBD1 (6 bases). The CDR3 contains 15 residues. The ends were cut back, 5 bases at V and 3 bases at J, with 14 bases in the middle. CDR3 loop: CASSRGGPSYNEQFF. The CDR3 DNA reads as TGTGCCAGCAGTCGAGGGGGTCCTAGCTACAATGAGCAGTTCTTC.

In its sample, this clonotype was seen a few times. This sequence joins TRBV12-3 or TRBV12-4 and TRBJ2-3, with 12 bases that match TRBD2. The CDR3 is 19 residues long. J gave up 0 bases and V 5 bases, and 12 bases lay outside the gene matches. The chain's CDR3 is CASSPIRPSGRVSTDTQYF. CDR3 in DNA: TGTGCCAGCAGTCCCATCCGGCCTAGCGGGAGGGTGAGCACAGATACGCAGTATTTT.

CDR3 nucleotide sequence: TGCGCCAGCAGCCAAGATCGACGGGAGCAGTTCTTC. The encoded protein is CASSQDRREQFF. The chain carries TRBV4-1 and TRBJ2-1; D unresolved. The length of the CDR3 is 12 residues. CDR1 is MGHRA and CDR2 is YSYEKL in the germline V gene. V lost 0 bases, J lost 10 bases, and 7 bases lay in between.

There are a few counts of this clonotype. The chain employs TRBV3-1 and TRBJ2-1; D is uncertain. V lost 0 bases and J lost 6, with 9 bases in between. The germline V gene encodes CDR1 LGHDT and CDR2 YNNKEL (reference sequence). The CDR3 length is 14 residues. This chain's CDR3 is CASSQDRSSNEQFF. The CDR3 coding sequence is TGTGCCAGCAGCCAAGATCGGAGCTCCAATGAGCAGTTCTTC.

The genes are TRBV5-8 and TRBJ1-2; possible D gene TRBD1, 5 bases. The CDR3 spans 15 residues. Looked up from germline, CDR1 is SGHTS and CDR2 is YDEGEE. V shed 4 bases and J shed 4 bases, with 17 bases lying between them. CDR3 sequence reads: CASSPRGGESYGYTF. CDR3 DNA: TGTGCCAGCAGCCCGCGCGGGGGGGAGAGCTATGGCTACACCTTC.

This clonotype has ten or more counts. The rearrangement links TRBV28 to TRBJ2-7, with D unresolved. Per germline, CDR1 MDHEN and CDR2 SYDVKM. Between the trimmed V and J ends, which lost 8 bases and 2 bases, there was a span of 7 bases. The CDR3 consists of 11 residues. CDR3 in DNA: TGTGCCAGCGGGGAAACCTACGAGCAGTACTTC. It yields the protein CASGETYEQYF.